This TCR beta chain comes out of a study of shared T cell receptors in the human thymus. Only in-frame clones appear in the TCRdb table, and some are missing; sequencing was by immunoSEQ multiplex PCR. The sample shows fewer than 700,000 clones, roughly 90% of them seen only once. Germline V CDR1 and CDR2: SGHNT, YENEEA. V lost 5 bases and J lost 3; bases outside the gene matches: 10. The CDR3 covers 17 residues. Another study also made use of these data, one on human thymus T cells. According to that study: The donors were infants in Finland with congenital heart defects, otherwise immunologically healthy. Corrective cardiac operations yielded the resected thymus tissue. Gene usage for V and J segments appeared biased in thymic and blood repertoires.

This receptor was obtained from a boy under three years old with a congenital heart defect. The chain uses TRBV11-3 and TRBJ2-1; 10 nucleotides agree with TRBD2. Sequencing used thymocytes. The CDR3 is CASSRSSGGGCYNEQFF. In DNA form, the CDR3 reads TGTGCCAGCAGCCGATCTAGCGGGGGAGGTTGCTACAATGAGCAGTTCTTC.